Below, 18 T cell receptor beta chains from the same sample are listed, as sequenced in a study of control samples from healthy donors and cancer patients. Method: immunoSEQ multiplex PCR; TCRdb's copy keeps in-frame clones and lacks some. The sample includes 150,000 or so clones, around 93% of them seen just once. The sample taken for sequencing was blood. The source of these receptors is a woman between 45 and 60 years old in good health.

The chain has TRBV30 and TRBJ1-1, with no clear D. This CDR3 has 11 amino acids. Trimming stripped 2 bases from V and 4 bases from J, with 5 bases between. CDR1 and CDR2 from the germline V gene are GTSNPN and SVGIG (reference sequence). CDR3 protein: CAWSYGTEAFF. CDR3 DNA: TGTGCCTGGAGTTATGGCACTGAAGCTTTCTTT. Together with reference TRBV30 and TRBJ1-1, the CDR3 gives the full variable domain: SQTIHQWPATLVQPVGSPLSLECTVEGTSNPNLYWYRQAAGRGLQLLFYSVGIGQISSEVPQNLSASRPQDRQFILSSKKLLLSDSGFYLCAWSYGTEAFFGQGTRLTVV.

The rearrangement links TRBV11-1 to TRBJ2-5; D gene unclear. The CDR3 sequence is 14 residues long. V dropped 2 bases and J dropped 1 base, with 8 bases sitting between them. The germline V gene encodes CDR1 SGHAT and CDR2 FQDESV (reference sequence). The CDR3 DNA reads TGTGCCAGCAGCTTAATGGCAGGCCAAGAGACCCAGTACTTC. Its protein is CASSLMAGQETQYF.

The count of this clone is one. The gene calls are TRBV28 and TRBJ1-5, with D tentatively TRBD1 (5 bases). Germline assignment: CDR1 MDHEN and CDR2 SYDVKM. The germline V and J ends were trimmed by 5 bases and 6 bases, with 26 bases remaining between them. This CDR3 has 18 residues. CDR3 sequence reads: CASSPRPPGPLSGQPQHF. The CDR3 DNA follows: TGTGCCAGCAGTCCCAGACCTCCGGGACCCCTGTCCGGTCAGCCCCAGCATTTT.

This chain uses TRBV12-3 or TRBV12-4 with TRBJ1-2; tentatively, D is TRBD1 (5 bases). The CDR3 is 11 amino acids. Trimming left V 6 bases short and J 8 bases short, with 10 bases between. CDR3: CASSPGRGYTF. The DNA for the CDR3 is TGTGCCAGCAGCCCAGGGCGCGGCTACACCTTC.

This chain uses TRBV15 with TRBJ2-7, with D perhaps matching TRBD1 (6 bases). This CDR3 is 16 amino acids long. Germline CDR1 LNHNV, CDR2 YYDKDF (reference sequence). The germline V and J ends were trimmed by 0 bases and 3 bases, with 15 bases remaining between them. This CDR3 is CATSRDINRVNYEQYF. For the CDR3, the DNA is TGTGCCACCAGCAGAGATATAAACAGGGTCAACTACGAGCAGTACTTC.

This chain joins TRBV2 and TRBJ2-1; the match to TRBD2 covers 9 bases. In germline, CDR1 is SNHLY, CDR2 FYNNEI. The junction had 0 bases not matched to a gene; V was cut back by 2 bases and J by 4 bases. This CDR3 spans 14 amino acids. This CDR3 is CASSELAGYNEQFF. The CDR3 region has the DNA TGTGCCAGCAGTGAACTAGCGGGGTACAATGAGCAGTTCTTC.

This clone was found once. The chain joins TRBV5-5 to TRBJ1-2; TRBD1 might be the D (5 bases). CDR3 length: 12 amino acids. The germline V gene has CDR1 SGHKS and CDR2 YYEKEE (reference sequence). Trimming stripped 4 bases from V and 9 bases from J, with 13 bases between. CDR3 sequence: CASSLDLDSYTF. As DNA, the CDR3 is TGTGCCAGCAGCCTTGACTTGGACAGCTACACCTTC. Full variable domain (missing parts from reference TRBV5-5 and TRBJ1-2): DAGVTQSPTHLIKTRGQQVTLRCSPISGHKSVSWYQQVLGQGPQFIFQYYEKEERGRGNFPDRFSARQFPNYSSELNVNALLLGDSALYLCASSLDLDSYTFGSGTRLTVV.

This chain joins TRBV19 and TRBJ2-5, with D possibly being TRBD1 (5 bases). Trimming left V 5 bases short and J 4 bases short, with 11 bases between. CDR3 size: 13 residues. CDR1 and CDR2 (germline): LNHDA, SQIVND (reference sequence). The CDR3 sequence is CASSSQGRETQYF. The CDR3 nucleotides are TGTGCCAGTAGTTCGCAGGGTCGAGAGACCCAGTACTTC.

The V and J genes are TRBV3-1 (or the pseudogene TRBV3-2) and TRBJ1-2, with D unresolved. The CDR3 length is 14 residues. Germline CDR1 and CDR2: LGHDT and YNNKEL (reference sequence). The ends were cut back, 1 base at V and 8 bases at J, with 14 bases in the middle. The CDR3 protein is CASSQAVNSGGYTF. Written as DNA, the CDR3 is TGTGCCAGCAGCCAAGCCGTAAACTCGGGCGGCTACACCTTC.

This sequence joins TRBV19 and TRBJ2-3; perhaps TRBD1 as D (6 bases). V lost 6 bases to trimming and J lost 2 bases, with 9 bases between them. The germline CDR1 and CDR2 sequences are LNHDA and SQIVND (reference sequence). This CDR3 contains 13 residues. CDR3 amino acids: CASSWTVTDTQYF. In nucleotides, the CDR3 is TGTGCCAGTAGCTGGACAGTCACAGATACGCAGTATTTT. The full variable domain, with the rest looked up from reference TRBV19 and TRBJ2-3, is DGGITQSPKYLFRKEGQNVTLSCEQNLNHDAMYWYRQDPGQGLRLIYYSQIVNDFQKGDIAEGYSVSREKKESFPLTVTSAQKNPTAFYLCASSWTVTDTQYFGPGTRLTVL.

The chain combines TRBV29-1 with TRBJ2-1; D perhaps matches TRBD1 (5 bases). Germline V gives CDR1 SQVTM, CDR2 ANQGSEA. The ends were cut back, 4 bases at V and 6 bases at J, with 19 bases in the middle. The CDR3 has 15 residues. CDR3 bases: TGCAGCGTTGTTAGGCGGTCAGGGAAGGGCAATGAGCAGTTCTTC. As protein: CSVVRRSGKGNEQFF.

This chain joins TRBV9 and TRBJ2-7, with D perhaps being TRBD1 or TRBD2 (5 bases each). Germline values: CDR1 SGDLS, CDR2 YYNGEE. CDR3 length: 16 residues. V lost 0 bases to trimming and J lost 1 base, with 14 bases between them. The CDR3 DNA follows: TGTGCCAGCAGCGTAGGGGAGTTGGGGGAATCCTACGAGCAGTACTTC. Its translation: CASSVGELGESYEQYF.

The genes are TRBV18 and TRBJ1-4; TRBD1 aligns across 8 bases. V was pared by 1 base and J by 4 bases, with 5 bases of the junction left unmatched. Germline V gene data show CDR1 as KGHSH and CDR2 as LQKENI. CDR3 length: 16 residues. This chain's CDR3 is CASSPRPGQGNEKLFF. The CDR3 bases are TGTGCCAGCTCACCACGGCCCGGACAGGGTAATGAAAAACTGTTTTTT.

CDR3 nucleotides: TGCAGCGGCTCAGGTATGAACACTGAAGCTTTCTTT. Encoded protein: CSGSGMNTEAFF. This chain joins TRBV29-1 and TRBJ1-1; D gene unclear. This CDR3 has 12 residues. Germline CDR1 SQVTM, CDR2 ANQGSEA. Trimming removed 7 bases at V and 0 bases at J, with 9 bases between.

This chain joins TRBV12-5 and TRBJ1-1; maybe TRBD1 (5 bases). CDR1 and CDR2 (germline): LGHNT, FRNRAP. The germline V and J ends were trimmed by 0 bases and 1 base, with 18 bases remaining between them. CDR3 size: 18 residues. CDR3 sequence reads: CASGLVRGVGDPNTEAFF. In DNA form, the CDR3 reads TGTGCTAGTGGTTTGGTACGAGGGGTTGGGGACCCGAACACTGAAGCTTTCTTT.

The chain has TRBV4-1 and TRBJ2-2; D gene unclear. The V end lost 1 base, the J end lost 4 bases, and 13 bases lay between the germline ends. This CDR3 spans 16 amino acids. CDR1 and CDR2 (germline): MGHRA, YSYEKL. CDR3 sequence (DNA): TGCGCCAGCAGCCAAGCAGAACAGCAAAGCACCGGGGAGCTGTTTTTT. It codes for CASSQAEQQSTGELFF.

V is TRBV2 and J is TRBJ1-1; D is perhaps TRBD1 (6 bases). Trimming removed 9 bases from V and 5 bases from J, with 19 bases in between. Germline CDR1 SNHLY, CDR2 FYNNEI. This CDR3 contains 14 residues. The CDR3 DNA reads TGTGCCAGTAGTATTGGGGGGCCGGGGACTGAAGCTTTCTTT. Translating it yields CASSIGGPGTEAFF.

The chain recombines TRBV11-3 with TRBJ2-3; D is undetermined. Trimming shortened V by 3 bases and J by 7 bases, and 11 bases separated the two germline ends. The CDR3 is 13 residues long. Germline V gives CDR1 SGHNT, CDR2 YENEEA. Here the CDR3 reads CASSFTRTHTQYF. The DNA of the CDR3 is TGTGCCAGCAGCTTCACACGAACCCATACGCAGTATTTT.